These 20 T cell receptor beta chains came from one sample sequenced in a study of T cell responses to AZD1222 COVID-19 vaccine. Repertoires were generated with immunoSEQ multiplex PCR, while TCRdb's copy carries only in-frame clones and drops some. The sample lists over 75,000 clones; around 90% were seen once. This specimen consisted of peripheral blood, obtained on day 0 of AZD1222 vaccination. The receptors originated from an adult in good health.

The CDR3 spells CASSYRVRGYTF. In DNA, the CDR3 is TGTGCCAGCAGCTACAGGGTACGGGGCTACACCTTC. This chain joins TRBV28 and TRBJ1-2, with D possibly TRBD1 on 6 matching bases. The germline gives CDR1 MDHEN, CDR2 SYDVKM. Trimming removed 6 bases from V and 8 bases from J, with 13 bases in between. CDR3 length: 12 amino acids.

This chain links TRBV7-9 with TRBJ1-1, with D uncertain. V shed 6 bases and J shed 2 bases, with 16 bases lying between them. CDR1 and CDR2 (germline): SEHNR, FQNEAQ (reference sequence). The CDR3 is 15 amino acids. CDR3 amino acids: CASSPVPEYNTEAFF. The CDR3 DNA reads TGTGCCAGCAGTCCGGTCCCGGAGTACAACACTGAAGCTTTCTTT.

The chain carries TRBV19 and TRBJ2-1; D remains ambiguous. From germline, CDR1 is LNHDA and CDR2 SQIVND (reference sequence). V lost 3 bases to trimming and J lost 0 bases, with 15 bases between them. This CDR3 comprises 17 residues. Here the CDR3 DNA reads TGTGCCAGTAGTATCCCACTTTCGGGCAGCTCCTACAATGAGCAGTTCTTC. Protein: CASSIPLSGSSYNEQFF.

The chain joins TRBV28 to TRBJ2-7; 15 positions match TRBD2. CDR3 size: 20 residues. V dropped 3 bases and J dropped 4; count of bases not matched to a gene: 16. Germline CDR1 MDHEN, CDR2 SYDVKM. The CDR3 reads CASSFPRQGTSGRTRYEQYF. CDR3 bases: TGTGCCAGCAGTTTCCCCCGTCAGGGGACTAGCGGGAGGACAAGGTACGAGCAGTACTTC.

The chain links TRBV21-1 to TRBJ2-2; no check of the table's D call, TRBD1, against the DNA was made. TRBV21-1 is deemed a pseudogene. The CDR3 runs to 23 residues. CDR3 sequence reads: CASSNLSGGGQGKLIANTGELFF. CDR3 DNA: TGTGCCAGCAGCAATTTAAGCGGAGGCGGGCAGGGGAAACTCATTGCGAACACCGGGGAGCTGTTTTTT.

V and J are TRBV11-2 and TRBJ1-1; D is possibly TRBD1 (5 bases). The CDR3 runs 15 residues. In germline, CDR1 is SGHAT, CDR2 FQNNGV. V was pared by 6 bases and J by 0 bases, with 14 bases between. CDR3 residues: CASRTPGRLNTEAFF. DNA of the CDR3: TGTGCCAGCAGGACCCCGGGACGGTTGAACACTGAAGCTTTCTTT.

The rearrangement joins TRBV29-1 to TRBJ2-5; D perhaps matches TRBD2 (6 bases). CDR1 and CDR2 (germline): SQVTM, ANQGSEA. Trimming stripped 5 bases from V and 10 bases from J, with 26 bases between. The CDR3 is made up of 15 amino acids. The CDR3 nucleotides read TGCAGCGTTCGTCTCCCTAGGGAGGACCATATTGGCCAGTACTTC. It codes for CSVRLPREDHIGQYF.

This chain joins TRBV19 and TRBJ2-1; 8 nucleotides line up with TRBD2. This CDR3 spans 18 amino acids. The germline V gene has CDR1 LNHDA and CDR2 SQIVND (reference sequence). V lost 5 bases, J lost 0 bases, and 12 bases stayed unmatched. Written as DNA, the CDR3 is TGTGCCAGTAGTGGGCGGGAGGCCCTAGCCGGCTCCTACAATGAGCAGTTCTTC. This encodes CASSGREALAGSYNEQFF.

The rearrangement uses TRBV21-1 and TRBJ1-4. TRBV21-1 is described as a pseudogene. CDR3 size: 14 residues. The CDR3 loop is CASSHRGGPGKLFF. CDR3 DNA: TGTGCCAGCAGCCACCGGGGGGGGCCTGGAAAACTGTTTTTT.

This clone was found once. The chain's CDR3 is CASSLTDSYEQYF. In DNA form, the CDR3 reads TGTGCCAGCAGTCTGACCGATTCCTACGAGCAGTACTTC. The chain employs TRBV6-5 and TRBJ2-7; D gene unclear. The CDR3 extends over 13 amino acids. V lost 5 bases, J lost 1 base, and 9 bases lay in between. CDR1 MNHEY and CDR2 SVGAGI come from the germline V gene.

This clone has a handful of counts. V is TRBV3-1 (or the pseudogene TRBV3-2) and J is TRBJ1-1, with D tentatively TRBD1 (5 bases). Between the trimmed V and J ends, which lost 4 bases and 3 bases, there was a span of 15 bases. CDR3 size: 15 residues. CDR1 and CDR2 (germline): LGHDT, YNNKEL (reference sequence). The DNA of the CDR3 is TGTGCCAGCAGCCCCTATGGGGGGGGTTACACTGAAGCTTTCTTT. Encoded protein: CASSPYGGGYTEAFF.

This clone has just one count. The gene calls are TRBV30 and TRBJ1-5; D gene uncertain. Trimming cost V 3 bases and J 5 bases, with 8 bases left between them. Germline V gene sequence: CDR1 GTSNPN, CDR2 SVGIG (reference sequence). The CDR3 has 12 amino acids. This CDR3 is CAWRGQDQPQHF. In DNA form, the CDR3 reads TGTGCCTGGAGAGGGCAGGATCAGCCCCAGCATTTT.

The chain links TRBV28 to TRBJ2-3; perhaps TRBD2 as D (7 bases). This CDR3 comprises 14 residues. V was cut by 6 bases and J by 4 bases, with 14 bases left in between. Germline lookup yields CDR1 MDHEN and CDR2 SYDVKM. CDR3 amino acids: CASSPGGRPDTQYF. The CDR3 DNA reads as TGTGCCAGCAGCCCGGGGGGCCGACCAGATACGCAGTATTTT. Looking up the rest from reference TRBV28 and TRBJ2-3 gives the full variable domain: DVKVTQSSRYLVKRTGEKVFLECVQDMDHENMFWYRQDPGLGLRLIYFSYDVKMKEKGDIPEGYSVSREKKERFSLILESASTNQTSMYLCASSPGGRPDTQYFGPGTRLTVL.

This clone was recorded a few times. V usage is TRBV29-1 and J usage is TRBJ2-1, with D possibly being TRBD1 (6 bases). Germline CDR1 is SQVTM and CDR2 is ANQGSEA. V gave up 4 bases and J gave up 1 base, with 11 bases separating them. The length of the CDR3 is 14 residues. The CDR3 is CSVAGVDSYNEQFF. The CDR3 nucleotides read TGCAGCGTTGCAGGGGTGGATTCCTACAATGAGCAGTTCTTC.

The chain employs TRBV15 and TRBJ1-5; a weak D match, TRBD1 (6 bases). CDR1 is LNHNV, CDR2 YYDKDF, per germline (reference sequence). The CDR3 extends over 16 amino acids. Trimming pared 2 bases from V and 5 bases from J, leaving 16 bases between. Written as DNA, the CDR3 is TGTGCCACCAGCAGAAATCTCGACAGGCCTGATCAGCCCCAGCATTTT. Translated, it gives CATSRNLDRPDQPQHF.

The chain carries TRBV3-1 (or the pseudogene TRBV3-2) and TRBJ2-4; perhaps TRBD1 as D (6 bases). The CDR3 extends over 14 amino acids. The V and J ends lost 2 bases and 8 bases respectively, with 13 bases between them. Germline V lookup: CDR1 LGHDT, CDR2 YNNKEL (reference sequence). Written as DNA, the CDR3 is TGTGCCAGCAGCCAACAAACAGGGTTGGACATTCAGTACTTC. As protein: CASSQQTGLDIQYF.

This chain joins TRBV7-9 and TRBJ2-6, with a weak D call TRBD1 (5 bases). The CDR3 loop spans 18 amino acids. V was cut by 1 base and J by 0 bases, with 13 bases left in between. Germline CDR1 and CDR2: SEHNR and FQNEAQ (reference sequence). The CDR3 here is CASSLGVGQSSGANVLTF. The CDR3 bases are TGTGCCAGCAGCTTAGGTGTGGGGCAGAGCTCTGGGGCCAACGTCCTGACTTTC.

This clone was seen only once. The rearrangement joins TRBV15 to TRBJ1-3, with no clear D. Germline V gene lookup returns CDR1 LNHNV and CDR2 YYDKDF (reference sequence). This CDR3 has 15 residues. The V end lost 0 bases, the J end lost 4 bases, and 10 bases lay between the germline ends. The CDR3 loop reads CATSRDKARGNTIYF. In nucleotides, the CDR3 is TGTGCCACCAGCAGAGATAAGGCAAGGGGAAACACCATATATTTT.

The J gene is TRBJ2-1, the V gene TRBV4-1; TRBD2 agrees at 15 bases. The germline gives CDR1 MGHRA, CDR2 YSYEKL. V trimming: 6 bases; J trimming: 1 base; junction bases outside the gene matches: 7. The CDR3 is 18 residues long. The CDR3 region is CASSPQGTSGGSYNEQFF. CDR3 in DNA: TGCGCCAGCAGTCCCCAGGGGACTAGCGGGGGGTCCTACAATGAGCAGTTCTTC.

The V gene is TRBV2, the J gene TRBJ1-5, with TRBD1 identical over 8 bases. After removal of 8 bases from V and 1 base from J, the junction contained 4 bases not matched to a gene. CDR3 length equals 14 residues. Germline assignment: CDR1 SNHLY and CDR2 FYNNEI. This CDR3 reads CASRGQVSNQPQHF. CDR3 nucleotides: TGTGCCAGCCGGGGACAGGTCAGCAATCAGCCCCAGCATTTT.